This T cell receptor beta chain originates from a study of identical twins. Study conclusions and caveats: Potential partial confounding of zero-insertion analyses by invariant MAIT and iNKT cells was noted. There were fewer insertions in abundant cord blood beta clonotypes, but memory repertoires showed no such pattern.

V dropped 10 bases and J dropped 5; count of bases not matched to a gene: 8. The CDR3 sequence is 13 residues long. Germline CDR1 is ENHRY and CDR2 is SYGVKD. Each CDR3 protein gets one entry after TCRdb re-called the 5' RACE reads with MiXCR. The sample has 570,000 or so distinct CDR3 sequences; nearly 10% are singletons. A remark on this clonotype: The antigen is undetermined.

The same specimen was also included in a second study, on yellow fever vaccine responses in identical twins.

The material sequenced was PBMCs. The genes are TRBV10-3 and TRBJ2-3, with 8 bases matching TRBD2. The TCR was taken from a woman between 18 and 29 years old in good health. In DNA, the CDR3 is TGTGCCACGAGCGGGGGTTTTGGAGATACGCAGTATTTT. As protein: CATSGGFGDTQYF.